This record covers a single TCR beta chain. What it binds is not known. At one of its ends the junction is not consistent with the germline gene, which may arise from a read error. The sample comes from a study of tumor and adjacent non-tumor tissue in lung cancer. No cell sorting was done before RNA was extracted from the tissue. The normal lung tissue was taken more than 3 cm from the tumor edge. Chemotherapy-naive patients with new lung cancer underwent thoracic surgery in China, August–late 2014. Study observations and caveats: TCR diversity was significantly greater in tumor than normal lung tissue. Higher tumor TCR diversity was associated with shorter survival.

The CDR3 extends over 15 amino acids. Looked up from germline, CDR1 is SGHAT and CDR2 is FQNNGV. TCRbeta libraries were built with three rounds of nested PCR, modified from ARM-PCR. TCRdb passed the multiplex PCR reads through MiXCR, listing each CDR3 protein once. The data show under 45,000 distinct CDR3 sequences, with about three fifths seen just once and about 48% held by the top ten. V and J are TRBV11-2 and TRBJ2-7; 7 bases are a match to TRBD1. This TCR derives from a man aged 50 or older with non-small cell lung cancer. The sequencing sample was made of distant non-tumor lung tissue. In DNA, the CDR3 is TGTGCCAGCAGCCATGGCCAGGGGGAAGTAGGCGAGCAGTATTTC. Translation: CASSHGQGEVGEQYF.